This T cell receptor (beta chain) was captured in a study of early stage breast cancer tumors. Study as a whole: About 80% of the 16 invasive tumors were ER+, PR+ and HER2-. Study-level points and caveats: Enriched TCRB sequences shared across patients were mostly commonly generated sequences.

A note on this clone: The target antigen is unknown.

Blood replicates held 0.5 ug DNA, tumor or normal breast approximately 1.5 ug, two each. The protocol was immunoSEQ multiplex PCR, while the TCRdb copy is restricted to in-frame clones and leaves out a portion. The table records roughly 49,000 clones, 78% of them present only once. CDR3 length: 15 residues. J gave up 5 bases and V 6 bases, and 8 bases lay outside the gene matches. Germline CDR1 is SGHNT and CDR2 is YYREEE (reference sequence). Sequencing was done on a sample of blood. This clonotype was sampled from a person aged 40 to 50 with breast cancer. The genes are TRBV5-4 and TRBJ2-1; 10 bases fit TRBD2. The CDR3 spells CASTVGLAAHNEQFF. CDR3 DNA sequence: TGTGCCAGCACCGTCGGACTAGCGGCCCACAATGAGCAGTTCTTC.